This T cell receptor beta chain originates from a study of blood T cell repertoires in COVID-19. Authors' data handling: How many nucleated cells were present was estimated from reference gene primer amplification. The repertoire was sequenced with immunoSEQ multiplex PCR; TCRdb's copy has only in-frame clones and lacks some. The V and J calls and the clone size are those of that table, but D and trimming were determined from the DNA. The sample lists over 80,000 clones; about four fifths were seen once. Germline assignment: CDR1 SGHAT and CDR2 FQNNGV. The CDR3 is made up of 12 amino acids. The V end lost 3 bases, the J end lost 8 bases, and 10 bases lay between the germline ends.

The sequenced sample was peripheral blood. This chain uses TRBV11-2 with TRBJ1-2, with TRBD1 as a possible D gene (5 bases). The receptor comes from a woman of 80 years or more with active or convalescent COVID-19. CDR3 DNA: TGTGCCAGCAGCTTTGAAGGGGCCGGCTACACCTTC. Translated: CASSFEGAGYTF. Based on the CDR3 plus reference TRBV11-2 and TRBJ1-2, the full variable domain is EAGVAQSPRYKIIEKRQSVAFWCNPISGHATLYWYQQILGQGPKLLIQFQNNGVVDDSQLPKDRFSAERLKGVDSTLKIQPAKLEDSAVYLCASSFEGAGYTFGSGTRLTVV.